The T cell receptor beta chain described here comes from a study of blood T cells in healthy people across ages. Study-wide findings and caveats: Across the age range, TCR beta diversity per million T cells fell in a roughly linear way.

The CDR3 length is 12 residues. CDR1 and CDR2 from the germline V gene are DFQATT and SNEGSKA (reference sequence). The ends lost 4 bases at V and 3 bases at J; junction bases unmatched: 3. Every sample had a minimum of 6 million PBMCs isolated. The sample holds many counts of this clonotype. Its antigen remains unidentified. A second PCR, run for about 6 to 12 cycles, used a sample-barcoded 5' primer plus a J-beta primer mix. A 12-random-nucleotide template-switch adaptor tagged each cDNA molecule. Every sample gave at least 2.5 million paired-end reads containing CDR3. MiXCR, applied by TCRdb to the 5' RACE reads, yields one record per CDR3 protein. This sample carries under 1 million distinct CDR3 sequences, more than 40% of them seen once, and the ten largest clones take approximately 20%.

Material for sequencing was blood. V usage is TRBV20-1 and J usage is TRBJ2-7, with 7 bases that match TRBD1. The receptor's source is a man in his 60s in good health. The CDR3 region has the DNA TGCAGTGCTAACCGACAGGGCTACGAGCAGTACTTC. Its protein product is CSANRQGYEQYF.